The 15 T cell receptor beta chains reported below all come from one sample, sequenced in a study of cytomegalovirus exposure and HLA in healthy donors. This PCR relied on a set of 60 Vbeta primers and 13 Jbeta primers. The assay was immunoSEQ multiplex PCR, and TCRdb's table has in-frame clones only and misses some. The sample has 90,000 or so clones; more than 65% are singletons. The sample comprised PBMCs. These receptors were taken from a woman in her late teens or twenties in good health and CMV-seropositive.

This clone has a single count. V usage is TRBV5-4 and J usage is TRBJ1-1, with 7 bases matching TRBD1. Germline CDR1 SGHNT, CDR2 YYREEE (reference sequence). The CDR3 is 17 residues long. V shed 5 bases and J 4 bases; nucleotides not matched to a gene: 17. The DNA for the CDR3 is TGTGCCAGCAGACAGAATAGAAACAGGGGCGGAGGCACTGAAGCTTTCTTT. Its protein is CASRQNRNRGGGTEAFF.

V gene TRBV19 combines with J gene TRBJ1-5, with 10 bases lining up with TRBD1. This CDR3 is 16 amino acids long. The ends lost 6 bases at V and 7 bases at J; junction bases unmatched: 12. CDR1 is LNHDA, CDR2 SQIVND, per germline (reference sequence). In nucleotides, the CDR3 is TGTGCCAGTAGCGCCGGACAGGGGGTTCCCGGACAGCCCCAGCATTTT. It codes for CASSAGQGVPGQPQHF.

This clone was seen once. V usage is TRBV9 and J usage is TRBJ2-7; TRBD2 aligns across 8 bases. CDR3 length equals 15 residues. Germline CDR1 is SGDLS and CDR2 is YYNGEE. The J segment lost 3 bases and the V segment lost 0 bases, leaving 5 bases of the junction unmatched. CDR3 protein: CASSVVTSAYYEQYF. CDR3 coding DNA: TGTGCCAGCAGCGTAGTGACTAGCGCTTACTACGAGCAGTACTTC.

CDR3 protein: CASSSQGLGETQYF. The DNA of the CDR3 is TGTGCCAGCAGCTCCCAGGGGTTAGGGGAGACCCAGTACTTC. V usage is TRBV7-2 and J usage is TRBJ2-5, with TRBD1 as a possible D gene (6 bases). The V gene's germline CDR1 is SGHTA and CDR2 FQGNSA. Trimming took 4 bases from V and 5 from J, leaving 14 bases between them. The CDR3 is 14 amino acids.

The CDR3, as DNA: TGTGCCAGCAGCTTGGTAGGGAGAGGCTACGAGCAGTACTTC. It yields the protein CASSLVGRGYEQYF. This rearrangement joins TRBV5-8 to TRBJ2-7; D is perhaps TRBD2 (5 bases). V was cut by 0 bases and J by 3 bases, with 10 bases left in between. The CDR3 runs 14 residues. CDR1 is SGHTS, CDR2 YDEGEE, per germline.

This chain uses TRBV5-1 with TRBJ2-2, with D tentatively TRBD2 (6 bases). The germline V gene has CDR1 SGHRS and CDR2 YFSETQ. This CDR3 spans 14 amino acids. The V and J ends lost 4 bases and 7 bases respectively, with 14 bases between them. This chain's CDR3 is CASSRDSLIGELFF. The CDR3 bases are TGCGCCAGCAGCAGGGACTCTCTCATCGGGGAGCTGTTTTTT. Full variable domain (rest looked up from reference TRBV5-1 and TRBJ2-2): KAGVTQTPRYLIKTRGQQVTLSCSPISGHRSVSWYQQTPGQGLQFLFEYFSETQRNKGNFPGRFSGRQFSNSRSEMNVSTLELGDSALYLCASSRDSLIGELFFGEGSRLTVL.

The rearrangement links TRBV9 to TRBJ2-1, with TRBD2 matching over 7 bases. Germline lookup yields CDR1 SGDLS and CDR2 YYNGEE. This CDR3 comprises 15 residues. J gave up 9 bases and V 0 bases, and 9 bases lay outside the gene matches. CDR3 protein: CASSVAAGEKAEQFF. The CDR3 coding sequence is TGTGCCAGCAGCGTAGCGGCGGGAGAGAAGGCTGAGCAGTTCTTC.

The chain is built from TRBV5-1 and TRBJ1-1; D remains unclear. Germline V gene sequence: CDR1 SGHRS, CDR2 YFSETQ. There are 14 residues in the CDR3. V lost 4 bases to trimming and J lost 0 bases, with 10 bases between them. This CDR3 reads CASSPGNLNTEAFF. CDR3 nucleotide sequence: TGCGCCAGCAGCCCGGGGAATTTGAACACTGAAGCTTTCTTT.

This chain links TRBV15 with TRBJ1-2, with D perhaps TRBD1 (6 bases). The V end lost 2 bases, the J end lost 1 base, and 11 bases lay between the germline ends. The germline CDR1 and CDR2 sequences are LNHNV and YYDKDF (reference sequence). CDR3 length: 15 residues. This CDR3 reads CATSRWTEINYGYTF. The CDR3 region has the DNA TGTGCCACCAGCAGATGGACAGAGATTAACTATGGCTACACCTTC.

This clone occurred a few times. This chain connects TRBV4-3 to TRBJ2-2; TRBD2 matches at 15 bases. The CDR3 consists of 17 residues. V lost 8 bases to trimming and J lost 6 bases; unmatched junction nucleotides: 10. Germline CDR1 is LGHNA and CDR2 is YSLEER. CDR3 loop: CASGRTSGGAWAGELFF. The CDR3 nucleotides are TGCGCCAGCGGTCGGACTAGCGGGGGGGCGTGGGCCGGGGAGCTGTTTTTT.

The chain employs TRBV7-6 and TRBJ2-5, with 8 bases identical to TRBD2. This CDR3 contains 18 residues. CDR1 and CDR2 from the germline V gene are SGHVS and FNYEAQ. J gave up 3 bases and V 5 bases, and 17 bases lay outside the gene matches. This CDR3 is CASSLIWRGDRSKETQYF. CDR3 DNA: TGTGCCAGCAGCCTCATCTGGCGGGGGGACCGAAGTAAAGAGACCCAGTACTTC.

This rearrangement joins TRBV4-3 to TRBJ1-2; maybe TRBD1 (6 bases). This CDR3 has 18 amino acids. Germline V gene sequence: CDR1 LGHNA, CDR2 YSLEER. V gave up 0 bases and J gave up 3 bases, with 20 bases separating them. The CDR3 here is CASSQDLPRGGRDYGYTF. CDR3 bases: TGCGCCAGCAGCCAAGATCTTCCCCGAGGGGGAAGAGACTATGGCTACACCTTC.

The chain carries TRBV1 and TRBJ1-2; the listed D gene, TRBD1, was not tested against the DNA. TRBV1 is listed as a pseudogene. The CDR3 runs to 17 residues. The CDR3 DNA is TGCACCAGCAGGAGGACAGTGCGGAACCTTTCTAACTATGGCTACACCTTC. This encodes CTSRRTVRNLSNYGYTF.

This sequence joins TRBV7-9 and TRBJ1-2, with 8 bases fitting TRBD1. V lost 1 base and J lost 6; bases outside the gene matches: 16. CDR3 length: 18 residues. Germline V lookup: CDR1 SEHNR, CDR2 FQNEAQ (reference sequence). This chain's CDR3 is CASSLDNLQGATYHGYTF. Written as DNA, the CDR3 is TGTGCCAGCAGCTTAGACAACCTCCAGGGGGCGACATATCATGGCTACACCTTC.

J is TRBJ1-5 and V is TRBV4-2; D might be TRBD1 (5 bases). V dropped 0 bases and J dropped 1 base, with 10 bases sitting between them. The CDR3 extends over 16 amino acids. Looked up from germline, CDR1 is LGHNA and CDR2 is YNFKEQ. The CDR3 nucleotides read TGTGCCAGCAGCCAAGAAGCAGGGCCAAGCAATCAGCCCCAGCATTTT. Amino acid sequence: CASSQEAGPSNQPQHF.